The 6 T cell receptor beta chains in this list originate from one sample, sequenced in a study of T cells in Graves' hyperthyroidism and ophthalmopathy. Amplified TCR beta CDR3 regions came from RNA transcripts. First-round RT-PCR of the TCR CDR3 relied on the HTBI primer set. TCRdb recomputed calls from the multiplex PCR reads with MiXCR, one row per CDR3 protein. The sample holds 270,000 or so distinct CDR3 sequences, 13% to 15% seen once. The specimen was blood. The receptor source for this set is a woman in her fifties or sixties with Graves' hyperthyroidism that later progressed to Graves' ophthalmopathy.

In its sample, this clonotype was seen many times. V gene TRBV7-3 combines with J gene TRBJ2-5; 10 bases fit TRBD2. The CDR3 length is 19 residues. Germline lookup yields CDR1 SGHTA and CDR2 FQGTGA. Losses at the gene ends were 5 bases for V and 5 bases for J; bases not matched to a gene: 20. The CDR3 DNA sequence: TGTGCCAGCAGCCTTTCCGACGTGGTAGCGGGAGGCTGGGAGGAGACCCAGTACTTC. Its translation: CASSLSDVVAGGWEETQYF.

V and J are TRBV20-1 and TRBJ2-1, with unresolved D. This CDR3 has 14 residues. The germline V and J ends were trimmed by 4 bases and 8 bases, with 18 bases remaining between them. Germline V CDR1 and CDR2: DFQATT, SNEGSKA (reference sequence). DNA for the CDR3: TGCAGTGCTAAAGACCCATTTAGGTACGATGAGCAGTTCTTC. Translated: CSAKDPFRYDEQFF.

This clonotype was counted ten times or more. As DNA, the CDR3 is TGTGCCAGCAGCCTCCCACAGGGGAGCACTGAAGCTTTCTTT. Its protein product is CASSLPQGSTEAFF. The J gene is TRBJ1-1, the V gene TRBV5-8, with 7 bases aligning to TRBD1. V lost 4 bases to trimming and J lost 4 bases; unmatched junction nucleotides: 7. CDR1 is SGHTS and CDR2 is YDEGEE in the germline V gene. The CDR3 length is 14 residues.

This clonotype was counted ten times or more. V usage is TRBV3-1 and J usage is TRBJ2-3; the D gene is possibly TRBD1 (6 bases). The CDR3 sequence is 13 residues long. Germline values: CDR1 LGHDT, CDR2 YNNKEL (reference sequence). The V gene lost 3 bases and the J gene lost 6 bases, with 10 bases spanning the gap. CDR3 bases: TGTGCCAGCAGCCAGGGACATCAGGATACGCAGTATTTT. It encodes CASSQGHQDTQYF.

This clonotype showed up just a few times. The chain combines TRBV20-1 with TRBJ1-4; tentatively, D is TRBD1 (6 bases). The CDR3 extends over 13 amino acids. V lost 2 bases and J 8 bases, leaving 12 bases between the germline ends. Germline-derived CDR1 and CDR2 are DFQATT and SNEGSKA (reference sequence). CDR3 amino acids: CSARLTGHEKLFF. For the CDR3, the DNA is TGCAGTGCTAGATTGACAGGACACGAAAAACTGTTTTTT.

As regards this clonotype: One base away lies a much larger clone, so this may be a sequencing read error. V and J are TRBV6-1 and TRBJ2-3, with TRBD2 identical over 7 bases. CDR1 and CDR2 from the germline V gene are MNHNS and SASEGT. The CDR3 is 16 amino acids. CDR3 nucleotides: TGTGTCAGCAGTGAAGCACCGGGAGGATGGCCAGATACGCAGTATTTT. As protein: CVSSEAPGGWPDTQYF.